This T cell receptor beta chain is drawn from a study of shared clonotypes between healthy human individuals. Study overall: Three plates each covered CD4 naive and memory; CD8 naive two, CD8 memory one. Study observations and caveats: Generation probabilities of non-shared clonotypes were lower (relative to those shared by all four donors).

The ends lost 0 bases at V and 7 bases at J; junction bases unmatched: 7. The CDR3 spans 15 residues. The germline V gene encodes CDR1 LGHNA and CDR2 YSLEER. The protocol was immunoSEQ multiplex PCR, while the TCRdb copy is restricted to in-frame clones and leaves out a portion. The data hold some 2,100,000 clones, with around 95% observed a single time. In the case of this clone: Its antigen remains unknown.

The TCR originated in a man aged 18 to 30 in good health. The chain couples TRBV4-3 to TRBJ2-7, with TRBD2 identical over 9 bases. The sample comprised naive CD4+ T cells sorted from blood. Stated subset: CD45RA+ positively selected. CDR3 sequence reads: CASSQEFLAGREQYF. In DNA, the CDR3 is TGCGCCAGCAGCCAAGAATTTCTAGCGGGGAGAGAGCAGTACTTC.